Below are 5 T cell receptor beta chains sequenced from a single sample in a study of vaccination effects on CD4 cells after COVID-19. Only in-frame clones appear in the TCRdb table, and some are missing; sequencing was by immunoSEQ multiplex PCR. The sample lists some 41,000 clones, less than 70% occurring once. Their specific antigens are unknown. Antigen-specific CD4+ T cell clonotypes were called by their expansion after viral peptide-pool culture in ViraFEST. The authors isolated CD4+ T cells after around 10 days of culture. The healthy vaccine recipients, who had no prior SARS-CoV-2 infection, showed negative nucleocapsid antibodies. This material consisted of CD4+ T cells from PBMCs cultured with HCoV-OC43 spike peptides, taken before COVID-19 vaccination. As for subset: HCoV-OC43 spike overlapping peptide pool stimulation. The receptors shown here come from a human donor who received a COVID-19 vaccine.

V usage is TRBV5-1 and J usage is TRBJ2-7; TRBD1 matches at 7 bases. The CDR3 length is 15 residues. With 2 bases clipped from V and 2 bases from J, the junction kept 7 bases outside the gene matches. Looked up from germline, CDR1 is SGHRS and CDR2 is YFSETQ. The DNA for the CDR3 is TGCGCCAGCAGCTTCGACCGACAGGGAACCTACGAGCAGTACTTC. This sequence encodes CASSFDRQGTYEQYF.

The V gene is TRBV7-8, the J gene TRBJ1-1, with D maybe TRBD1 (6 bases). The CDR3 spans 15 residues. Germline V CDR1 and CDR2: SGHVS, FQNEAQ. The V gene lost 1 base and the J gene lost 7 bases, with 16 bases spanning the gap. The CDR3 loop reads CASSLVRGRRGEAFF. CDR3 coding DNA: TGTGCCAGCAGCTTAGTACGGGGGCGTCGTGGTGAAGCTTTCTTT.

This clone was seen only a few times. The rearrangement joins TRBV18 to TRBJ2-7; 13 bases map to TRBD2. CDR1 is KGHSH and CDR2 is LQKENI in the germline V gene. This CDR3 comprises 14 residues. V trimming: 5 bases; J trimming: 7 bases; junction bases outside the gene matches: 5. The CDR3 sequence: CASSYGLAGAEQYF. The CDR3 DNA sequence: TGTGCCAGCTCATATGGACTAGCGGGAGCTGAGCAGTACTTC.

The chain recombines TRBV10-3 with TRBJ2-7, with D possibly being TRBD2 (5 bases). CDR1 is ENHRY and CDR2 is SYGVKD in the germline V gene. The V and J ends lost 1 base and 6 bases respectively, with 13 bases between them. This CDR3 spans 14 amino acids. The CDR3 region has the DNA TGTGCCATCAGTGAGTATGAGGACTCGGGCGAGCAGTACTTC. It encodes CAISEYEDSGEQYF.

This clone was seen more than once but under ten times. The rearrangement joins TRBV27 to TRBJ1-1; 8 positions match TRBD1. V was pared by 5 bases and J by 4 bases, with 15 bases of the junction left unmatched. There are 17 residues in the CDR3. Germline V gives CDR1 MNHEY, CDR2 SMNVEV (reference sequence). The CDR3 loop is CASSPLEWAGGGTEAFF. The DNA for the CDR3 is TGTGCCAGCAGTCCTCTCGAATGGGCAGGGGGCGGCACTGAAGCTTTCTTT.